Listed here are 8 T cell receptor beta chains from one sample, sequenced in a study of T cells in women clearing cervical HPV infection. Measured with immunoSEQ multiplex PCR; TCRdb has only the in-frame clones, and not every one. Its clone listing holds 20,000 to 25,000 clones. Input material: blood buffy coat. Receptors originate from a woman aged 18 to 75 with a cervical HPV16 infection that either progressed to CIN3+ or cleared (not recorded which).

CDR3 protein: CASSRTSGGVGEQFF. The CDR3 DNA, read in part, is TGTGCCAGCAGCCGGACTAGCGGGGGAGTGGGTGAG. The chain employs TRBV11-1 and TRBJ2-1; 13 positions agree with TRBD2. The read terminates 3 residues before the CDR3 end, so the remaining end is supplied by the germline J gene. CDR1 is SGHAT, CDR2 FQDESV, per germline (reference sequence). This CDR3 has 15 residues. Losses at the gene ends were 5 bases for V and 9 bases for J; bases not matched to a gene: 7.

A word on this clone: The read halts 3 residues ahead of the CDR3 end, with the missing end drawn from the germline J gene. This chain links TRBV29-1 with TRBJ1-1; no reliable D call. The CDR3 loop spans 13 amino acids. Germline CDR1 and CDR2: SQVTM and ANQGSEA. Trimming removed 4 bases from V and 5 bases from J, with 14 bases in between. The sequenced part of the CDR3 DNA is TGCAGCGTTGTGTACGGGAGCGGGACTGAA. Translated, it gives CSVVYGSGTE. The entire CDR3 is CSVVYGSGTEAFF.

Note on this clone: One junction end does not reproduce the germline sequence, and a read error may be involved. The read stops 3 residues short of the end of the CDR3; the missing end is completed from the germline J gene. V and J are TRBV12-3 or TRBV12-4 and TRBJ1-3; the D is unclear. The CDR3 is 14 residues long. The CDR3 bases that were read are TGTGCCAGCAGTATACCTCCGATGTCTTACACA. It yields the protein CASSIPPMSYT. The whole CDR3 protein is CASSIPPMSYTIYF.

As to this clone: The CDR3 extends 3 residues past the end of the read, so its final part is completed from the germline J gene. This chain uses TRBV6-7 with TRBJ1-2; 7 nucleotides align to TRBD1. TRBV6-7 is reported as an ORF; its role is uncertain. The CDR3 runs 13 residues. Losses at the gene ends were 6 bases for V and 7 bases for J; bases not matched to a gene: 8. CDR3 DNA (partial): TGTGCCAGCAGACGACAGGGCCTGGGTGGC. Translation: CASRRQGLGG. The CDR3 in full is CASRRQGLGGYTF.

Remarks on this clone: The sequenced fragment ends 3 residues before the CDR3 boundary, so the rest is inferred from the germline J gene. This chain links TRBV2 with TRBJ1-5; a weak D match, TRBD1 (6 bases). Germline V gene data show CDR1 as SNHLY and CDR2 as FYNNEI. Trimming pared 7 bases from V and 7 bases from J, leaving 14 bases between. CDR3 size: 13 residues. The sequenced part of the CDR3 DNA is TGTGCCAGCACTATGGAGGGGGGGCAGCCC. Encoded protein: CASTMEGGQP. The CDR3 in full is CASTMEGGQPQHF.

To note about this clone: The read terminates 3 residues ahead of where the CDR3 ends, so the germline J gene completes it. The chain carries TRBV4-1 and TRBJ1-5, with D possibly TRBD1 on 5 matching bases. Trimming stripped 1 base from V and 7 bases from J, with 17 bases between. Germline lookup yields CDR1 MGHRA and CDR2 YSYEKL. The length of the CDR3 is 16 residues. CDR3 in amino acids: CASSQANLVGGQPQHF. The part of the CDR3 DNA that was read is TGCGCCAGCAGCCAAGCCAACCTCGTTGGGGGGCAGCCC.

The CDR3 spells CASTSITGGKLSSYNSPLHF. CDR3 DNA, as far as it was read: TGTGCCAGCACCTCCATTACAGGGGGCAAATTGAGCTCCTATAATTCACCC. V gene TRBV7-1 combines with J gene TRBJ1-6, with 9 bases lining up with TRBD1. Read data end 3 residues before the CDR3 end; the end is taken from the germline J gene. TRBV7-1 is identified as an open reading frame with a role that is uncertain. J was trimmed by 0 bases and V by 7 bases; bases with no gene match: 16. The CDR3 covers 20 residues.

About this clone: The CDR3 end lies 3 residues beyond the end of the read and is filled in from the germline J gene. This chain uses TRBV20-1 with TRBJ1-3, with D possibly TRBD1 on 6 matching bases. The CDR3 sequence is 14 residues long. CDR1 and CDR2 (germline): DFQATT, SNEGSKA (reference sequence). V lost 2 bases and J lost 4, with 12 bases in between. CDR3 in amino acids: CSARLYRAGNTIYF. The part of the CDR3 DNA that was read is TGCAGTGCTAGATTATACAGGGCAGGAAACACC.